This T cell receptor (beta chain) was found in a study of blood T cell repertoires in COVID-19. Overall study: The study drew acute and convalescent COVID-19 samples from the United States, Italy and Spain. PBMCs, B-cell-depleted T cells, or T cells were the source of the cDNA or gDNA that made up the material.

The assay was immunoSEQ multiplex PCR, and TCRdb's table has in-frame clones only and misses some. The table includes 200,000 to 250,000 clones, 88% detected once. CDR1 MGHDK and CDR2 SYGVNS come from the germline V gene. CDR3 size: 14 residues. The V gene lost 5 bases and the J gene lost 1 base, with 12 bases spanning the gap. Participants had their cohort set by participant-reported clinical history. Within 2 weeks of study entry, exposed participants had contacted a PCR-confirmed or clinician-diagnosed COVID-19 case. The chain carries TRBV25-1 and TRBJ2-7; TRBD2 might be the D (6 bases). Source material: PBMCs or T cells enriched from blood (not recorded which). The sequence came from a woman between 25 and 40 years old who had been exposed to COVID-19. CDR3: CASSPGESSYEQYF. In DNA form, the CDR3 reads TGTGCCAGCAGTCCGGGGGAGAGTTCCTACGAGCAGTACTTC.